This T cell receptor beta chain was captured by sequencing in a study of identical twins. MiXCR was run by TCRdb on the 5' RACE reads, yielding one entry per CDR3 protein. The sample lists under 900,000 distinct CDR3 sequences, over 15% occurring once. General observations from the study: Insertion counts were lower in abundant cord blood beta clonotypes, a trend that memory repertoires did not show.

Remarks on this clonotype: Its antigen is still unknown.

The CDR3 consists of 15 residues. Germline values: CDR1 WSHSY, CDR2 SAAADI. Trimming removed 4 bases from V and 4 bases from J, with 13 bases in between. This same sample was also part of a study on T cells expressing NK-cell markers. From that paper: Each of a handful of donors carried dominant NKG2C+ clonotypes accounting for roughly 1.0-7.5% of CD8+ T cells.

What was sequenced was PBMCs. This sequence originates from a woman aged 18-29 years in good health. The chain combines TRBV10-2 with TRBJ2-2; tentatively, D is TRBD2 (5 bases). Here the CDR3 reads CASSVQLVGTGELFF. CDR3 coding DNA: TGCGCCAGCAGTGTTCAACTAGTGGGCACCGGGGAGCTGTTTTTT.